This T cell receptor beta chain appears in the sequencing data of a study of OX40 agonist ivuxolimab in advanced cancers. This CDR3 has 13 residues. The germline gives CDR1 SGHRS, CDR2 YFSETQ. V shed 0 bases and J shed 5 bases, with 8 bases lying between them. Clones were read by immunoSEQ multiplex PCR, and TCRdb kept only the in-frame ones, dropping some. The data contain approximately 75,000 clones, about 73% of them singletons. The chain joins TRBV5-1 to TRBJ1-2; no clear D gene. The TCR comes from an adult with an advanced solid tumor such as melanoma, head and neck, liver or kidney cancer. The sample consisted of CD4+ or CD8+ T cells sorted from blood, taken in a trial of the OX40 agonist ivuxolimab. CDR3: CASSLGTEYGYTF. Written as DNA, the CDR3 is TGCGCCAGCAGCTTGGGGACGGAGTATGGCTACACCTTC.